This entry is about one T cell receptor beta chain. The antigen this receptor binds is unknown. The record has no base qualities; no much larger clone is one base away. The record originates from a study of blood T cell dynamics during melanoma immunotherapy (dated by TCRdb to 2020 to 2022). Regarding the complete study: Patients had metastatic melanoma and received first-line pembrolizumab or nivolumab plus ipilimumab as standard of care in the United Kingdom. Peripheral T cell receptor repertoires of metastatic melanoma patients were profiled before and after one cycle of checkpoint inhibitor therapy to find early correlates of response. The training cohort was made up of consecutive patients, while a further independent group of patients from the same centre was pooled to form an external validation set.

Results and caveats for the whole study, not just this receptor: Whether the T cell clones driving repertoire changes were melanoma-specific or reflected general immune activation could not be determined in the study. The relatively small sample size was acknowledged as a potential limitation on generalization of the results. Patients who later achieved disease control showed a bifurcated PBMC repertoire reorganization at W3, with increased clonality or increased diversity, unlike progressors.

Reading the label with the study, this specimen's time point is: pre-treatment baseline. Blood samples were taken before treatment (T0) and at week 3 (W3), following the first cycle of checkpoint blockade. Except for a couple of patients with rapid clinical progression, response was assessed 12 weeks after the first infusion by RECIST 1.1; disease control meant complete response, partial response or stable disease. Patients with prior systemic cancer treatment, concomitant immunosuppressant therapy or synchronous other active malignancies were excluded. Both bulk PBMC and plasma cell-free DNA were sequenced for TCR beta so that circulating cells and T cell turnover could be tracked. PBMC were isolated from blood with Lymphoprep and SepMate tubes, followed by red cell lysis. QIAamp DNA Blood Mini kits were used to extract DNA from both PBMC and sorted T cell subsets. Every bulk PBMC sample was loaded with the same fixed amount of roughly 360 ng of DNA. TCR beta CDR3 sequences were amplified from genomic DNA with the immunoSEQ TCRb Assay kit following manufacturer instructions. The KAPA Library Quantification Kit for Illumina platforms was used to quantify the pooled libraries by qPCR. Pooled libraries were sequenced on an Illumina NextSeq 500, clustered at 0.6-1.1 pM. In the source study's methods: TCR data were analyzed using immunoSEQ ANALYZER and the R LymphoSeq package. A rearrangement efficiency score was calculated as productive divided by the sum of productive and non-productive CDR3 sequences. Clonality was measured with the Gini coefficient and diversity with the Renyi index at alpha=1, and both measures were compared pairwise between timepoints within each patient. Clonal relatedness, based on an edit distance of 3, and repertoire similarity, based on the Bhattacharyya coefficient, were both computed in LymphoSeq. To classify response, a linear discriminant analysis based on week-3 changes in clonality and diversity was built with the R MASS and caret packages. The table was pulled from immuneACCESS by TCRdb, which kept in-frame rearrangements only. Such tables lose some clones; where checked, under half of the loss comes from unresolved V genes, and the rest has no known cause. V and J calls and clone size are given by that table; D and trimming were obtained from the DNA. The sample profile shows more than 15,000 clones; about 83% of them were found once. Jointly, the top ten make up about 7.6% of the sample.

The starting material was blood, obtained from a patient treated with checkpoint blockade. This clonotype was sampled from a human donor with melanoma.

The CDR3 region has the sequence CASSSGQGNSYEQYF. The nucleotide sequence reads TGTGCCAGCAGTTCGGGACAGGGAAACTCCTACGAGCAGTACTTC. The chain employs TRBV28 and TRBJ2-7; TRBD1 fits 9 bases in the junction. Trimmed from V: 4 bases; trimmed from J: 0 bases; junction bases lacking a gene match: 4. The germline V gene encodes CDR1 MDHEN and CDR2 SYDVKM. From the cysteine up to the phenylalanine, the CDR3 has a length of 15 residues. The DNA shown is the 45-base CDR3, in frame from base 1.